Shown below are 13 T cell receptor beta chains from a single sample sequenced in a study of blood T cell repertoires in COVID-19. TCRdb's table, derived via immunoSEQ multiplex PCR, lists solely in-frame clones and lacks some. The profile shows approximately 240,000 clones, 83% of them singletons. Specimen: peripheral blood. These receptors were collected from a human donor in a cohort sampled during active COVID-19.

V usage is TRBV5-1 and J usage is TRBJ1-2; TRBD1 matches 8 bases. There are 15 residues in the CDR3. V lost 1 base to trimming and J lost 6 bases; unmatched junction nucleotides: 8. Looked up from germline, CDR1 is SGHRS and CDR2 is YFSETQ. CDR3: CASSLINRGINGYTF. Written as DNA, the CDR3 is TGCGCCAGCAGCTTGATTAACAGGGGGATAAATGGCTACACCTTC.

The table lists this clone with a few counts. The genes are TRBV5-1 and TRBJ2-1, with 8 bases matching TRBD1. Germline V lookup: CDR1 SGHRS, CDR2 YFSETQ. J gave up 10 bases and V 7 bases, and 4 bases lay outside the gene matches. This CDR3 is 11 amino acids long. Here the CDR3 DNA reads TGCGCCAGCCAGGGGGCAGGAGAGCAGTTCTTC. Translation gives CASQGAGEQFF.

The chain employs TRBV6-5 and TRBJ1-3, with 7 bases aligning to TRBD1. Germline V gene sequence: CDR1 MNHEY, CDR2 SVGAGI. With V trimmed by 5 bases and J by 6 bases, 7 bases remained unmatched. The CDR3 length is 14 residues. The CDR3 loop is CASSHRGIENTIYF. CDR3 bases: TGTGCCAGCAGTCACAGGGGAATAGAAAACACCATATATTTT.

This clone was detected a few times. The rearrangement uses TRBV19 and TRBJ1-5; the D gene is possibly TRBD1 (5 bases). The V and J ends lost 3 bases and 5 bases respectively, with 11 bases between them. The CDR3 has 14 residues. The germline gives CDR1 LNHDA, CDR2 SQIVND (reference sequence). The DNA of the CDR3 is TGTGCCAGTAGTATGGGGCGAATTGATCAGCCCCAGCATTTT. As protein: CASSMGRIDQPQHF.

The chain joins TRBV29-1 to TRBJ1-2; 7 nucleotides line up with TRBD1. CDR1 and CDR2 (germline): SQVTM, ANQGSEA. There are 12 residues in the CDR3. The J segment lost 8 bases and the V segment lost 7 bases, leaving 10 bases of the junction unmatched. The CDR3 DNA follows: TGCAGCGGCACTGACAGGGTGGGAGGCTACACCTTC. It encodes CSGTDRVGGYTF. Based on the CDR3 plus reference TRBV29-1 and TRBJ1-2, the full variable domain is SAVISQKPSRDICQRGTSLTIQCQVDSQVTMMFWYRQQPGQSLTLIATANQGSEATYESGFVIDKFPISRPNLTFSTLTVSNMSPEDSSIYLCSGTDRVGGYTFGSGTRLTVV.

The chain uses TRBV2 and TRBJ2-3, with 7 bases identical to TRBD2. The V and J ends lost 6 bases and 2 bases, in that order; junction bases with no gene match: 5. The CDR3 consists of 14 residues. Germline V lookup: CDR1 SNHLY, CDR2 FYNNEI. This chain's CDR3 is CASSGGGATDTQYF. CDR3 nucleotides: TGTGCCAGCAGCGGGGGAGGGGCCACAGATACGCAGTATTTT.

V and J are TRBV9 and TRBJ2-1; no clear D. The CDR3 runs 12 residues. Trimming pared 6 bases from V and 5 bases from J, leaving 9 bases between. Per germline, CDR1 SGDLS and CDR2 YYNGEE. CDR3 bases: TGTGCCAGCAATCTTCAGAACAATGAGCAGTTCTTC. Its translation is CASNLQNNEQFF.

J is TRBJ1-4 and V is TRBV7-9; 8 bases are shared with TRBD1. The CDR3 loop spans 15 amino acids. Per germline, CDR1 SEHNR and CDR2 FQNEAQ (reference sequence). V shed 1 base, J shed 8 bases, and the junction held 6 bases outside the gene matches. CDR3 sequence (DNA): TGTGCCAGCAGCTTAGACAGGGGGGTCCAAGAAAAACTGTTTTTT. Amino acids: CASSLDRGVQEKLFF.

This clone occurred a few times. This chain joins TRBV4-2 and TRBJ1-5; 8 nucleotides match TRBD1. The germline CDR1 and CDR2 sequences are LGHNA and YNFKEQ. CDR3 length equals 15 residues. The V and J ends lost 1 base and 7 bases, in that order; junction bases with no gene match: 6. In DNA, the CDR3 is TGTGCCAGCAGCCAAGCCAGGGGGCAGATCCAGCCCCAGCATTTT. Its translation is CASSQARGQIQPQHF.

This clone was seen only once. This chain connects TRBV20-1 to TRBJ2-7; 9 bases are shared with TRBD2. V shed 3 bases, J shed 5 bases, and the junction held 8 bases outside the gene matches. The CDR3 loop spans 14 amino acids. The germline V gene encodes CDR1 DFQATT and CDR2 SNEGSKA (reference sequence). CDR3 nucleotides: TGCAGTGCTAGTATGCGGGAGGGCAGGAACGAGCAGTACTTC. It yields the protein CSASMREGRNEQYF.

The genes are TRBV10-3 and TRBJ2-2; TRBD2 agrees at 8 bases. The CDR3 is 17 residues long. CDR1 is ENHRY, CDR2 SYGVKD, per germline. J gave up 2 bases and V 3 bases, and 8 bases lay outside the gene matches. The CDR3 nucleotides read TGTGCCATCAGTGAAACTCGGACTAGCCGCAACACCGGGGAGCTGTTTTTT. Residues: CAISETRTSRNTGELFF.

The rearrangement links TRBV10-3 to TRBJ1-6; 8 nucleotides align to TRBD1. The ends lost 4 bases at V and 9 bases at J; junction bases unmatched: 8. The CDR3 spans 15 residues. Germline V CDR1 and CDR2: ENHRY, SYGVKD. In nucleotides, the CDR3 is TGTGCCATCAGTGGCTCGGACAGGGAGGTTTCACCCCTCCACTTT. It translates to CAISGSDREVSPLHF.

This rearrangement joins TRBV20-1 to TRBJ2-3, with D possibly TRBD2 on 5 matching bases. Trimming stripped 3 bases from V and 1 base from J, with 11 bases between. CDR3 length: 14 residues. CDR1 is DFQATT, CDR2 SNEGSKA, per germline (reference sequence). The CDR3 loop is CSASRGKGTDTQYF. In DNA, the CDR3 is TGCAGTGCTAGTCGAGGGAAGGGCACAGATACGCAGTATTTT.